The rows below give T cell receptor beta chains drawn from one sample of a study of shared clonotypes between healthy human individuals. TCRdb keeps only in-frame clones here, not all; method: immunoSEQ multiplex PCR. The table lists 1.6 million or so clones, roughly 97% of them singletons. Sequencing used naive CD4+ T cells sorted from blood. All receptors derive from a man aged 30 to 45 in good health. Each CDR3 is given with its conserved first and last residue. The D gene is left open where the match is weak. The listing skips clone size in some rows; elsewhere it reads once, few, many or a size class.

j_call,d_call,v_call,clone_size,cdr3_aa,cdr3_nt
TRBJ2-1,.,TRBV5-8,.,CASKRAATYNEQFF,TGTGCCAGCAAAAGAGCGGCTACCTACAATGAGCAGTTCTTC
TRBJ2-7,TRBD1,TRBV19,.,CASSPGQGASYEQYF,TGTGCCAGTAGTCCCGGACAGGGGGCTAGCTACGAGCAGTACTTC
TRBJ1-1,.,TRBV7-9,.,CASSSLPGREAFF,TGTGCCAGCAGCTCCCTCCCGGGCAGAGAAGCTTTCTTT
TRBJ2-1,.,TRBV5-1,.,CASSLSLNNEQFF,TGCGCCAGCAGCTTAAGCCTGAACAATGAGCAGTTCTTC
TRBJ1-2,.,TRBV6-5,.,CASRDELRHGYTF,TGTGCCAGCAGGGACGAATTAAGACATGGCTACACCTTC
TRBJ1-5,TRBD1,TRBV19,.,CASDGQGNQPQHF,TGTGCCAGTGACGGACAGGGCAATCAGCCCCAGCATTTT
TRBJ1-4,.,TRBV25-1,.,CASSATDRTNEKLFF,TGTGCCAGCAGTGCGACGGACAGAACTAATGAAAAACTGTTTTTT
TRBJ1-1,.,TRBV28,.,CASSPRVRGRNTEAFF,TGTGCCAGCAGTCCCCGGGTACGGGGCCGGAACACTGAAGCTTTCTTT
TRBJ2-5,.,TRBV15,.,CATSRLGPNEETQYF,TGTGCCACCAGCAGATTGGGACCCAACGAAGAGACCCAGTACTTC
TRBJ2-7,.,TRBV28,.,CASSSPNEQYF,TGTGCCAGCAGCAGCCCTAACGAGCAGTACTTC
TRBJ2-3,.,TRBV7-2,.,CASSLGGGRIRDTQYF,TGTGCCAGCAGCTTAGGCGGTGGGAGGATACGGGATACGCAGTATTTT
TRBJ2-7,TRBD2,TRBV7-9,.,CASSLEGLAGGRSSYEQYF,TGTGCCAGCAGCTTAGAGGGACTAGCGGGAGGCAGGAGCTCCTACGAGCAGTACTTC
TRBJ1-5,.,TRBV19,.,CASRNRVGPQPQHF,TGTGCCAGTAGAAACAGGGTGGGGCCTCAGCCCCAGCATTTT
TRBJ1-5,.,TRBV19,.,CASKEDLYQPQHF,TGTGCCAGTAAGGAAGATCTTTATCAGCCCCAGCATTTT
TRBJ2-1,.,TRBV29-1,.,CSVVGGRSSYNEQFF,TGCAGCGTTGTTGGAGGCAGGAGCTCCTACAATGAGCAGTTCTTC
TRBJ2-2,.,TRBV5-8,.,CASSYYRDLNTGELFF,TGTGCCAGCAGCTATTACAGGGATTTGAACACCGGGGAGCTGTTTTTT
TRBJ2-7,.,TRBV15,.,CATGASYEQYF,TGTGCCACCGGGGCGAGCTACGAGCAGTACTTC
TRBJ2-4,.,TRBV7-8,.,CASSLAPLGQLAKNIQYF,TGTGCCAGCAGCTTAGCCCCTCTTGGGCAGCTAGCCAAAAACATTCAGTACTTC
TRBJ1-1,.,TRBV5-1,.,CASSFGKVNTEAFF,TGCGCCAGCAGCTTTGGTAAGGTGAACACTGAAGCTTTCTTT
TRBJ2-1,.,TRBV4-3,once,CASSHRRADNEQFF,TGCGCCAGCAGCCACCGAAGAGCGGACAATGAGCAGTTCTTC
TRBJ1-2,.,TRBV29-1,.,CSVEGWSNGYTF,TGCAGCGTTGAAGGGTGGAGCAATGGCTACACCTTC
TRBJ1-3,.,TRBV25-1,.,CASSPGNTIYF,TGTGCCAGCAGTCCTGGAAACACCATATATTTT
TRBJ1-3,.,TRBV19,.,CASSIYFKPGNTIYF,TGTGCCAGTAGTATCTACTTTAAACCTGGAAACACCATATATTTT
TRBJ1-2,TRBD1,TRBV7-9,.,CASSLGRGSDRINYGYTF,TGTGCCAGCAGCTTAGGGAGGGGCTCGGACAGGATTAACTATGGCTACACCTTC
TRBJ2-7,TRBD1,TRBV18,.,CASSPSGTVSYEQYF,TGTGCCAGCTCACCGTCCGGGACAGTATCCTACGAGCAGTACTTC
TRBJ2-7,TRBD1,TRBV27,.,CASSFQGAYEQYF,TGTGCCAGCAGTTTCCAGGGGGCCTACGAGCAGTACTTC
TRBJ2-7,TRBD1,TRBV29-1,once,CSVDGLGTGPSYEQYF,TGCAGCGTTGATGGGCTAGGGACAGGGCCCTCCTACGAGCAGTACTTC
TRBJ1-5,.,TRBV6-5,.,CASMPRVNQPQHF,TGTGCCAGCATGCCCAGGGTGAATCAGCCCCAGCATTTT
TRBJ1-3,TRBD1,TRBV7-9,.,CASSIGQDNTIYF,TGTGCCAGCAGCATCGGACAGGACAACACCATATATTTT
TRBJ1-2,.,TRBV5-4,.,CASSVKGAGGYGYTF,TGTGCCAGCAGCGTCAAAGGGGCGGGAGGCTATGGCTACACCTTC
TRBJ2-7,.,TRBV5-8,once,CASSNRVLTYEQYF,TGTGCCAGCAGCAACCGGGTCTTGACCTACGAGCAGTACTTC
TRBJ2-7,.,TRBV7-9,.,CASSLVHGKVYYEQYF,TGTGCCAGCAGCTTAGTTCACGGGAAGGTCTACTACGAGCAGTACTTC
TRBJ1-5,.,TRBV18,.,CASSPLLGDQPQHF,TGTGCCAGCTCACCTCTCCTGGGGGATCAGCCCCAGCATTTT
TRBJ2-4,TRBD1,TRBV18,.,CASSPGQGVRYF,TGTGCCAGCTCACCGGGACAGGGTGTGAGGTACTTC
TRBJ2-1,.,TRBV7-2,.,CASSSQGPKTDEQFF,TGTGCCAGCAGTTCCCAGGGTCCGAAGACGGATGAGCAGTTCTTC
TRBJ2-3,TRBD2,TRBV28,.,CASSLLAGVADTQYF,TGTGCCAGCAGTTTATTGGCGGGAGTTGCAGATACGCAGTATTTT